Presented here are 23 T cell receptor beta chains from one specimen sequenced in a study of OX40 agonist ivuxolimab in advanced cancers. The data were produced by immunoSEQ multiplex PCR, yet TCRdb's version contains in-frame clones alone and is incomplete. The data show over 70,000 clones, with around 82% seen just once and roughly 4.9% held by the top ten. This sample comprised CD4+ or CD8+ T cells sorted from blood, obtained in a trial of the OX40 agonist ivuxolimab. The receptors were gathered from an adult with an advanced solid tumor such as melanoma, head and neck, liver or kidney cancer.

This clone was detected only once. The chain employs TRBV18 and TRBJ1-6; unclear D gene. From germline, CDR1 is KGHSH and CDR2 LQKENI. The CDR3 loop spans 13 amino acids. V was shortened by 2 bases and J by 9 bases, with 8 bases between the two germline ends. CDR3 coding DNA: TGTGCCAGCTCACCAGGGCTTAGTTCACCCCTCCACTTT. This encodes CASSPGLSSPLHF.

The chain combines TRBV7-8 with TRBJ2-7, with 7 bases that match TRBD1. Germline CDR1 and CDR2: SGHVS and FQNEAQ. Trimming took 5 bases from V and 5 from J; bases not matched to a gene: 9. The CDR3 totals 14 residues. The CDR3 sequence is CASSHGQADHEQYF. In nucleotides, the CDR3 is TGTGCCAGCAGCCACGGACAGGCCGACCACGAGCAGTACTTC.

This chain connects TRBV6-5 to TRBJ1-5; no definite D call. In germline, CDR1 is MNHEY, CDR2 SVGAGI. The CDR3 is 12 residues long. Trimming shortened V by 6 bases and J by 11 bases, and 14 bases separated the two germline ends. CDR3 in DNA: TGTGCCAGCAGCCGGACGGGGTTTGCCCAGCATTTT. Its protein product is CASSRTGFAQHF.

A single count supports this clone. V and J are TRBV7-3 and TRBJ2-7; a possible D gene is TRBD1 (6 bases). The tail of the sequence fits TRBJ2-5 better, so the J call may be wrong. CDR1 SGHTA and CDR2 FQGTGA come from the germline V gene. The CDR3 contains 14 residues. Here the CDR3 DNA reads TGTGCCAGCAGCCCGTTCGGACAGCAAGAGACCCAGTACTTC. This sequence encodes CASSPFGQQETQYF.

This chain uses TRBV19 with TRBJ2-6; D not resolved. The CDR3 consists of 15 residues. V shed 5 bases and J shed 1 base, with 9 bases lying between them. Germline CDR1 is LNHDA and CDR2 is SQIVND (reference sequence). The CDR3 sequence: CASSLKGSGANVLTF. The CDR3 bases are TGTGCCAGTAGTCTGAAGGGTTCTGGGGCCAACGTCCTGACTTTC.

This clone appeared a few times. The chain joins TRBV6-1 to TRBJ2-5; no clear D. This CDR3 is 11 amino acids long. Trimming left V 6 bases short and J 2 bases short, with 4 bases between. Per germline, CDR1 MNHNS and CDR2 SASEGT. The CDR3 nucleotides are TGTGCCAGCAGGAGACAAGAGACCCAGTACTTC. Its protein is CASRRQETQYF.

In this sample, this clone turned up once. Other nucleotide sequences from this sample produce the same CDR3. J is TRBJ2-2 and V is TRBV18; D is unresolved. The germline CDR1 and CDR2 sequences are KGHSH and LQKENI. Trimming shortened V by 1 base and J by 3 bases, and 9 bases separated the two germline ends. The CDR3 runs to 15 residues. CDR3 amino acids: CASSPLSIDTGELFF. CDR3 nucleotide sequence: TGTGCCAGCTCACCACTAAGTATAGACACCGGGGAGCTGTTTTTT.

V gene TRBV29-1 combines with J gene TRBJ2-7; perhaps TRBD1 as D (6 bases). Germline values: CDR1 SQVTM, CDR2 ANQGSEA. The CDR3 spans 11 residues. V was shortened by 7 bases and J by 1 base, with 8 bases between the two germline ends. DNA for the CDR3: TGCAGCGCTGGACAGTCCTACGAGCAGTACTTC. This gives the protein CSAGQSYEQYF.

The J gene is TRBJ1-4, the V gene TRBV5-6, with D uncertain. Trimming removed 4 bases from V and 8 bases from J, with 12 bases in between. Germline-derived CDR1 and CDR2 are SGHDT and YYEEEE. This CDR3 comprises 13 residues. The CDR3 protein is CASSAVGVEKLFF. In DNA, the CDR3 is TGTGCCAGCAGCGCTGTTGGGGTGGAAAAACTGTTTTTT.

This sequence joins TRBV2 and TRBJ2-2; TRBD2 might be the D (5 bases). Looked up from germline, CDR1 is SNHLY and CDR2 is FYNNEI. The V gene lost 7 bases and the J gene lost 5 bases, with 17 bases spanning the gap. This CDR3 is built from 15 residues. The CDR3 reads CASTLDGRETGELFF. The CDR3 DNA reads TGTGCCAGCACCTTGGACGGCCGGGAAACCGGGGAGCTGTTTTTT.

The chain joins TRBV11-2 to TRBJ1-6; D may be TRBD1 (5 bases). V lost 4 bases and J lost 3, with 19 bases in between. Germline V gene lookup returns CDR1 SGHAT and CDR2 FQNNGV. This CDR3 region has 18 residues. This chain's CDR3 is CASSSLTPGFNYNSPLHF. DNA for the CDR3: TGTGCCAGCAGCTCCCTTACCCCAGGGTTCAACTATAATTCACCCCTCCACTTT.

The rearrangement joins TRBV28 to TRBJ2-1, with D unclear. The CDR3 loop spans 13 amino acids. Trimming pared 6 bases from V and 6 bases from J, leaving 12 bases between. Germline V gives CDR1 MDHEN, CDR2 SYDVKM. The CDR3 region is CASSSQWSNEQFF. CDR3 coding DNA: TGTGCCAGCAGCTCCCAGTGGAGCAATGAGCAGTTCTTC. The complete variable domain, with remaining parts taken from reference TRBV28 and TRBJ2-1, reads DVKVTQSSRYLVKRTGEKVFLECVQDMDHENMFWYRQDPGLGLRLIYFSYDVKMKEKGDIPEGYSVSREKKERFSLILESASTNQTSMYLCASSSQWSNEQFFGPGTRLTVL.

This clone was observed a handful of times. This rearrangement joins TRBV6-1 to TRBJ1-2; D not certain. The CDR3 runs 12 residues. V was cut by 6 bases and J by 6 bases, with 11 bases left in between. Germline V gene sequence: CDR1 MNHNS, CDR2 SASEGT. The CDR3 DNA sequence: TGTGCCAGCAGGGACCGGTTAGATGGCTACACCTTC. Amino acids: CASRDRLDGYTF.

The CDR3 reads CASSPGQGGSNQPQHF. Written as DNA, the CDR3 is TGCGCCAGCAGCCCCGGACAGGGGGGGAGCAATCAGCCCCAGCATTTT. The chain employs TRBV5-1 and TRBJ1-5; 10 bases line up with TRBD1. The J segment lost 1 base and the V segment lost 4 bases, leaving 5 bases of the junction unmatched. CDR1 is SGHRS, CDR2 YFSETQ, per germline. The CDR3 is made up of 16 amino acids.

The chain has TRBV19 and TRBJ2-5; 7 bases match TRBD2. CDR1 is LNHDA, CDR2 SQIVND, per germline (reference sequence). Trimming cost V 5 bases and J 5 bases; bases outside gene matches: 5. The CDR3 extends over 13 amino acids. The CDR3 region is CASSPVGGETQYF. Written as DNA, the CDR3 is TGTGCCAGTAGTCCCGTGGGGGGGGAGACCCAGTACTTC.

The chain is built from TRBV27 and TRBJ2-2; 9 nucleotides match TRBD1. Looked up from germline, CDR1 is MNHEY and CDR2 is SMNVEV (reference sequence). Trimming cost V 5 bases and J 11 bases; bases outside gene matches: 12. The CDR3 extends over 15 amino acids. The CDR3 protein is CASSRTSRDRAELFF. In nucleotides, the CDR3 is TGTGCCAGCAGTAGGACGTCCCGGGACAGGGCCGAGCTGTTTTTT.

The J gene is TRBJ2-1, the V gene TRBV5-1; TRBD2 aligns across 8 bases. J was trimmed by 0 bases and V by 5 bases; bases with no gene match: 19. This CDR3 comprises 20 residues. Looked up from germline, CDR1 is SGHRS and CDR2 is YFSETQ. In nucleotides, the CDR3 is TGCGCCAGCAGTCGCTTCGGGAGCGGGGGCTCCTTTAGCTCCTACAATGAGCAGTTCTTC. This translates into CASSRFGSGGSFSSYNEQFF.

Notes on this clone: This may arise from a read error, as a much more abundant clone is one base away. The CDR3 does not end in the conserved phenylalanine or tryptophan, so this is likely a read error. The chain uses TRBV27 and TRBJ2-7, with D hard to call. V was shortened by 3 bases and J by 5 bases, with 14 bases between the two germline ends. The germline CDR1 and CDR2 sequences are MNHEY and SMNVEV (reference sequence). The CDR3 loop spans 14 amino acids. The CDR3 protein is CASSFRAANNEQYS. For the CDR3, the DNA is TGTGCCAGCAGTTTTCGGGCCGCTAATAACGAGCAGTACTCC.

V is TRBV5-1 and J is TRBJ2-2; 7 nucleotides match TRBD1. The V gene end was trimmed by 3 bases and the J gene end by 7 bases; junction bases not matched to a gene: 12. Germline V gives CDR1 SGHRS, CDR2 YFSETQ. The CDR3 totals 16 residues. The CDR3 nucleotides read TGCGCCAGCAGCTCAGGAAGACAGGGTCAAATCGGGGAGCTGTTTTTT. This sequence encodes CASSSGRQGQIGELFF. The whole variable domain, remainder taken from reference TRBV5-1 and TRBJ2-2, is KAGVTQTPRYLIKTRGQQVTLSCSPISGHRSVSWYQQTPGQGLQFLFEYFSETQRNKGNFPGRFSGRQFSNSRSEMNVSTLELGDSALYLCASSSGRQGQIGELFFGEGSRLTVL.

The V call is TRBV27, the J call TRBJ1-6; D perhaps matches TRBD1 (5 bases). Trimming left V 4 bases short and J 6 bases short, with 13 bases between. This CDR3 has 15 amino acids. Germline V gene lookup returns CDR1 MNHEY and CDR2 SMNVEV (reference sequence). DNA for the CDR3: TGTGCCAGCAGTTCTATTGACGGGGCTAATTCACCCCTCCACTTT. Protein sequence: CASSSIDGANSPLHF.

The chain carries TRBV10-1 and TRBJ1-1, with TRBD1 matching over 7 bases. Germline V gene sequence: CDR1 WNHNN, CDR2 SYGVQD (reference sequence). The CDR3 sequence is 15 residues long. V shed 0 bases, J shed 7 bases, and the junction held 8 bases outside the gene matches. The CDR3: CASSESTGFRREAFF. The CDR3 DNA sequence: TGCGCCAGCAGTGAGTCGACAGGGTTTAGGCGTGAAGCTTTCTTT.

This clone has a handful of counts. The V call is TRBV5-8, the J call TRBJ1-2; D not resolved. Germline V gives CDR1 SGHTS, CDR2 YDEGEE. The CDR3 contains 12 residues. V lost 0 bases to trimming and J lost 8 bases, with 8 bases between them. The CDR3 loop reads CASSLGNLGYTF. The CDR3, as DNA: TGTGCCAGCAGCTTGGGGAACTTGGGCTACACCTTC.

The chain recombines TRBV28 with TRBJ2-1; perhaps TRBD2 as D (6 bases). Trimming took 6 bases from V and 3 from J, leaving 12 bases between them. There are 14 residues in the CDR3. Germline lookup yields CDR1 MDHEN and CDR2 SYDVKM. CDR3: CASSLVGGYNEQFF. CDR3 DNA sequence: TGTGCCAGCAGCCTGGTGGGGGGCTACAATGAGCAGTTCTTC.